This is a list of T cell receptor beta chains from one sample in a study of blood T cell repertoires in COVID-19. The assay was immunoSEQ multiplex PCR, and TCRdb's table has in-frame clones only and misses some. The sample includes a few hundred thousand clones, around 86% of them seen just once. The sample taken for sequencing was peripheral blood. The receptors shown here come from a woman in her 70s with active or convalescent COVID-19. The conserved cysteine and the conserved F or W are not part of the CDR3 here. A D gene is named only where the DNA matches it firmly.

j_call d_call v_call cdr3_aa
TRBJ1-2 TRBD1 TRBV7-9 ASSSLYDRGLGYT
TRBJ1-1 NA TRBV24-1 AVRGDTEAF
TRBJ2-7 TRBD1 TRBV11-2 ASSPDAGQVTISSYEQY
TRBJ1-2 NA TRBV9 ASSQSGGNGYT
TRBJ2-5 NA TRBV24-1 ATSDFGGTGDETQY
TRBJ1-5 NA TRBV7-2 ASSGGGYQPQH
TRBJ1-2 NA TRBV6-5 ASSYHRVANYGYT
TRBJ1-5 TRBD1 TRBV19 ASKDNRGQPQH
TRBJ2-2 NA TRBV27 ASSFSLGELF
TRBJ1-4 NA TRBV10-3 AISAGKEKLF
TRBJ2-7 NA TRBV24-1 ATSDPNRDEQY
TRBJ2-3 TRBD2 TRBV6-5 ASSPLGGGTDTQY
TRBJ1-4 NA TRBV19 ASSINLRTEKLF
TRBJ1-5 NA TRBV19 ASSVGRGDNQPQH
TRBJ1-1 NA TRBV5-8 ASSWGRGNTEAF
TRBJ1-2 TRBD1 TRBV7-3 ASSPGQGAFTNYGYT
TRBJ1-5 NA TRBV6-5 ASSYGRGIGQPQH
TRBJ1-6 NA TRBV12-5 ASGLGGGKDSPLH
TRBJ2-7 NA TRBV19 ASSTSVSSYEQY
TRBJ2-5 NA TRBV6-1 ASSETAAQETQY
TRBJ2-7 TRBD2 TRBV13 ASSPQSSGSSYEQY
TRBJ1-3 NA TRBV9 ASSVGVGVGNTIY
TRBJ2-3 NA TRBV7-2 ASSLTYTDTQY
TRBJ2-7 TRBD2 TRBV2 ASSKRGKQTYEQY
TRBJ1-5 NA TRBV6-5 ASFDQGNQPQH
TRBJ2-2 NA TRBV9 ASSAGTTNTGELF
TRBJ2-3 NA TRBV4-3 ASSQDQGHSSTDTQY
TRBJ2-2 NA TRBV7-2 ASSLDFRNTGELF
TRBJ2-2 NA TRBV27 ASSLSGYRLFTGELF
TRBJ2-7 TRBD1 TRBV6-5 ASTARAGGDEQY
TRBJ1-4 NA TRBV12-3/TRBV12-4 AIQGIGLRQLF
TRBJ2-7 NA TRBV5-1 ASSSTGIVYEQY
TRBJ2-7 TRBD1 TRBV6-5 ASRDRGVTYEQY
TRBJ2-3 NA TRBV5-1 ASSLGQNTDTQY
TRBJ1-2 TRBD1 TRBV6-5 ASAPGQGALYGYT
TRBJ2-2 TRBD2 TRBV27 ASSSQAPLAGGYAGELF
TRBJ1-3 NA TRBV6-5 ASSYGSSGNGNTIY
TRBJ2-6 NA TRBV7-3 ASSLEGSGANVLT
TRBJ2-7 NA TRBV21-1 ASSKVGGASGVYEQY
TRBJ1-2 NA TRBV5-1 ASSLEGVYGYT
TRBJ1-3 NA TRBV9 ASSVGKGNRNTIY
TRBJ1-6 NA TRBV27 ASRGVGSPLH
TRBJ2-5 TRBD2 TRBV9 ASSTAGGQETQY
TRBJ2-3 TRBD1 TRBV6-2/TRBV6-3 ASSTGTGYPDTQY
TRBJ1-2 TRBD1 TRBV19 ASSSTGQTNGYT
TRBJ1-5 TRBD1 TRBV3-1/TRBV3-2 ASSHDRGSEPQH
TRBJ2-7 NA TRBV4-2 ASSQEGQGSSGIYN
TRBJ1-1 NA TRBV13 ASSGGGPEAF
TRBJ2-3 TRBD2 TRBV11-2 ASSLGGGSTDTQY
TRBJ2-7 NA TRBV5-4 ASSSYRTASAYEQY
TRBJ1-4 TRBD1 TRBV18 ASSPALEAGGRLEKLF
TRBJ1-2 NA TRBV4-3 ASSQDRGYGYT
TRBJ1-2 NA TRBV19 ASNQGTEYGYT
TRBJ1-5 TRBD1 TRBV7-2 ASSLRGQGFVQPQH
TRBJ1-5 NA TRBV19 ASSDISGQPQH
TRBJ1-1 NA TRBV2 ASSEAGYNTEAF
TRBJ1-2 NA TRBV4-3 ASSQDATGYYQGYT
TRBJ1-2 NA TRBV6-4 ASKRDPTDGYT